Detailed here is one T cell receptor (beta chain). Blood samples of approximately 2.5 ml were drawn from every donor. This entry comes from a study of monozygotic twins with inflammatory bowel disease. The unique tags termed UMIs, each holding a 6-nucleotide sample barcode, were added by means of template switching. TCRdb reprocessed the 5' RACE reads and keeps a single row for each CDR3 protein, giving no DNA. The sample includes roughly 160,000 distinct CDR3 sequences. This TCR came from a human donor with ulcerative colitis or Crohn's disease, or a healthy co-twin of an affected twin (not recorded which). What was sequenced was blood.

The CDR3 is CASSFRDSPLHF. The V gene is TRBV27, the J gene TRBJ1-6. Germline CDR1 and CDR2: MNHEY and SMNVEV (reference sequence). There are 12 residues in the CDR3.